This is a list of T cell receptor beta chains from one sample in a study of early T cells in non-severe SARS-CoV-2 infection. TCRdb used MiXCR to reprocess the 5' RACE reads, holding one entry per CDR3 protein. Counted here are fewer than 60,000 distinct CDR3 sequences, approximately 12% occurring once; the ten biggest clones make up roughly a tenth. The sequenced sample was whole blood. Receptors were obtained from an adult who was a healthcare worker with PCR-confirmed SARS-CoV-2 infection or an uninfected control (not recorded which). Each CDR3 is given with its conserved first and last residue. The D gene is left open where the match is weak. Clone size is stated in some rows and not others, as once, few, many or a class when expanded.

V	D	J	size	DNA	CDR3
TRBV29-1	TRBD1	TRBJ2-7	few	TGCAGCGTTCGACAGGGGGTCTACGAGCAGTACTTC	CSVRQGVYEQYF
TRBV7-6	.	TRBJ2-3	.	TGTGCCAGCAGCTTAGACCCCACCCCGGGGGATACGCAGTATTTT	CASSLDPTPGDTQYF
TRBV18	TRBD1	TRBJ1-1	many	TGTGCCAGCTCGTACAACGGACAGGGGGCTGAGGCTTTCTTT	CASSYNGQGAEAFF
TRBV2	TRBD1	TRBJ1-2	many	TGTGCCAGCAGGAGGACAGGGGCGGATGGCTACACCTTC	CASRRTGADGYTF
TRBV5-1	TRBD2	TRBJ2-1	many	TGCGCCAGCAGCGCGCTCCTAGCGGGAGGGCCGAATGAGCAGTTCTTC	CASSALLAGGPNEQFF
TRBV10-1	.	TRBJ2-3	.	TGCGCCAGCAGTGAGTCGAGACCTGCGGATACGCAGTATTTT	CASSESRPADTQYF
TRBV7-9	.	TRBJ1-4	many	TGTGCCAGCAGCCTATTAAGTCAGGGGACTGAAAAACTGTTTTTT	CASSLLSQGTEKLFF
TRBV2	.	TRBJ2-7	.	TGTGCCAGCAGTGACAGACCCTACGAGCAGTACTTC	CASSDRPYEQYF
TRBV2	.	TRBJ2-3	many	TGTGCCAGCAGTGAGTCGGGGGTCTCCACAGATACGCAGTATTTT	CASSESGVSTDTQYF
TRBV13	.	TRBJ2-1	.	TGTGCCAGCATCAGGGATGAGGGGGTCTCCAATGAGCAGTTCTTC	CASIRDEGVSNEQFF
TRBV7-6	TRBD1	TRBJ1-4	many	TGTGCCAGCAGCCGGAAATGGGACAGGGGAGAAAAACTGTTTTTT	CASSRKWDRGEKLFF
TRBV7-8	TRBD1	TRBJ1-5	many	TGTGCCAGCAGCTTCGTCGACAGGGGAGATCAGCCCCAGCATTTT	CASSFVDRGDQPQHF
TRBV3-1	TRBD1	TRBJ1-4	.	TGTGCCAGCAGCCAAGCCAGGGGGAATGAAAAACTGTTTTTT	CASSQARGNEKLFF
TRBV4-3	TRBD2	TRBJ2-3	few	TGCGCCAGCAGCCACCCCGTTTGGTTGCCTAGCGGGAAATCTACTCGCGCAGATACGCAGTATTTT	CASSHPVWLPSGKSTRADTQYF
TRBV12-3/TRBV12-4	.	TRBJ2-1	.	TGTGCCAGCAGTTTAAGCGCAAACCTGGGGAGTGAGCAGTTCTTC	CASSLSANLGSEQFF
TRBV3-1	TRBD2	TRBJ2-3	few	TGTGCCAGCAGCCATCATTCTAGCGGGGGAGGAGATACGCAGTATTTT	CASSHHSSGGGDTQYF
TRBV11-2	.	TRBJ2-3	.	TGTGCCAGCAGCTCCCTCAGGACAGATACGCAGTATTTT	CASSSLRTDTQYF
TRBV7-2	.	TRBJ1-1	many	TGTGCCAGCAGCGTCGGACTAGGCACTGAAGCTTTCTTT	CASSVGLGTEAFF
TRBV28	.	TRBJ1-6	many	TGTGCCAGCAGTTTGGGGGGGTCCTATAATTCACCCCTCCACTTT	CASSLGGSYNSPLHF
TRBV18	.	TRBJ1-1	few	TGTGCCAGCTCATCGACAAAGAACACTGAAGCTTTCTTT	CASSSTKNTEAFF
TRBV20-1	TRBD1	TRBJ2-7	.	TGCAGTGCACCCGGACAGGGGGTCAACGAGCAGTACTTC	CSAPGQGVNEQYF
TRBV12-3/TRBV12-4	TRBD2	TRBJ2-7	few	TGTGCCAGCACAGAGCGGGGACTCTACGAGCAGTACTTC	CASTERGLYEQYF
TRBV11-2	TRBD2	TRBJ2-6	few	TGTGCCAGCAGCTTAGAACTAGCGGGAGCCATCTCTGGGGCCAACGTCCTGACTTTC	CASSLELAGAISGANVLTF
TRBV7-9	.	TRBJ2-5	many	TGTGCCAGCAGCTTACAGGCAGCAGCAGAGACCCAGTACTTC	CASSLQAAAETQYF
TRBV9	.	TRBJ2-2	.	TGTGCCCCTCTGGTGTATCCCGGGGAGCTGTTTTTT	CAPLVYPGELFF
TRBV24-1	.	TRBJ2-6	many	TGTGCCACCAGTGTTAACTCGGGGGAGGCTGGGGCCAACGTCCTGACTTTC	CATSVNSGEAGANVLTF
TRBV9	.	TRBJ2-3	.	TGTGCCAGCAGCGTAGATGGGAGTTCGAATACGCAGTATTTT	CASSVDGSSNTQYF
TRBV5-1	.	TRBJ2-2	.	TGCGCCAGCAGCTCCTCGCCAACCGGGGAGCTGTTTTTT	CASSSSPTGELFF
TRBV7-6	TRBD2	TRBJ2-5	many	TGTGCCAGCAGCGCCGGACTAGCGGGAGGAGAGACCCAGTACTTC	CASSAGLAGGETQYF
TRBV20-1	.	TRBJ1-5	.	TGCAGTGCTACATACAGGGTTAGGGGAGGTCAGCCCCAGCATTTT	CSATYRVRGGQPQHF
TRBV5-1	.	TRBJ2-2	many	TGCGCCAGCAGCGCCTTCTCGGGGAACACCGGGGAGCTGTTTTTT	CASSAFSGNTGELFF
TRBV20-1	.	TRBJ2-2	many	TGCAGTGCTAGCGGGGTTTCCTACACCGGGGAGCTGTTTTTT	CSASGVSYTGELFF
TRBV7-6	.	TRBJ1-5	few	TGTGCCAGCAGCTTGGGGGGGGCGGCCGATCAGCCCCAGCATTTT	CASSLGGAADQPQHF